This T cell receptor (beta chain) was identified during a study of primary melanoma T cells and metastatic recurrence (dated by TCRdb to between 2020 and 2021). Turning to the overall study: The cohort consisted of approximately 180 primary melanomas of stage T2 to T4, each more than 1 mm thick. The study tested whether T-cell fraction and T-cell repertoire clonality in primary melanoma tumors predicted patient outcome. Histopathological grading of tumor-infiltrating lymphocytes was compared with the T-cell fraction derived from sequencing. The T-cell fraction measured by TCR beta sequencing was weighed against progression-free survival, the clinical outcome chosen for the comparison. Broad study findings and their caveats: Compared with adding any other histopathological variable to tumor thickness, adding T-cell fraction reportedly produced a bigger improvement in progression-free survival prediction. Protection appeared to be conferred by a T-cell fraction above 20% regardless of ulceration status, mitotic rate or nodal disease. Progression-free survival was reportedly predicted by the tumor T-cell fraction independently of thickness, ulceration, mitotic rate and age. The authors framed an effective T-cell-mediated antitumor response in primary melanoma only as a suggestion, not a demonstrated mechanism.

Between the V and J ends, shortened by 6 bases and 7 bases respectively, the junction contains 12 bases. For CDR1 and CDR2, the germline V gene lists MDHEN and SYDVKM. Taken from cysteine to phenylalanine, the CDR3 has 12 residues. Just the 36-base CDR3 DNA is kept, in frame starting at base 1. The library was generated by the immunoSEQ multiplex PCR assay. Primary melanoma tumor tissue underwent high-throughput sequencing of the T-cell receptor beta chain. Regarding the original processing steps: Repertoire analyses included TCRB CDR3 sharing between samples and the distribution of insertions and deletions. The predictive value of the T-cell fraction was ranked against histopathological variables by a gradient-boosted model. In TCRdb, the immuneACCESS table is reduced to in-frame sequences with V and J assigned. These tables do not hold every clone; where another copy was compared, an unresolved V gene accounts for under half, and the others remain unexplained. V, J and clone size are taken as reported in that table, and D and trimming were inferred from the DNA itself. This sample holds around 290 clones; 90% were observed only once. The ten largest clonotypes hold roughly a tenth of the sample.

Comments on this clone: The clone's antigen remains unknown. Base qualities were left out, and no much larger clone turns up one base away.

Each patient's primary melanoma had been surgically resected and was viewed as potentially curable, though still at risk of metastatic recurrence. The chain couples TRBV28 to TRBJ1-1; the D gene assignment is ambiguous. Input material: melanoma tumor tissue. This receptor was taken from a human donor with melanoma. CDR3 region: CASSPSDREAFF. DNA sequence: TGTGCCAGCAGCCCCTCGGACCGTGAAGCTTTCTTT.